The 18 T cell receptor beta chains below were found in one sample sequenced in a study of early T cells in non-severe SARS-CoV-2 infection. TCRdb reprocessed the 5' RACE reads with MiXCR, giving one entry per CDR3 protein. The top ten hold less than 5% of the sample, which has some 50,000 distinct CDR3 sequences, 9% to 9.5% seen once. The sample consisted of whole blood. These receptors came from an adult who was a healthcare worker with PCR-confirmed SARS-CoV-2 infection or an uninfected control (not recorded which).

This clonotype was observed many times. The rearrangement joins TRBV30 to TRBJ2-7; 12 nucleotides agree with TRBD1. The V gene end was trimmed by 3 bases and the J gene end by 6 bases; junction bases not matched to a gene: 6. CDR3 length: 14 residues. Per the germline V gene, CDR1 is GTSNPN and CDR2 is SVGIG (reference sequence). The CDR3 bases are TGTGCCTGGAGGCGGGGACAGGGGGCGCGCGAGCAGTACTTC. Its translation is CAWRRGQGAREQYF.

This clonotype was detected ten times or more. CDR3 coding DNA: TGCGCCAGCAGCTTGGAATTGTCGTCGACAGGCGACACCGGGGAGCTGTTTTTT. Translating gives CASSLELSSTGDTGELFF. The rearrangement uses TRBV5-1 and TRBJ2-2, with D perhaps matching TRBD1 (6 bases). The CDR3 has 18 residues. V lost 0 bases and J 3 bases, leaving 18 bases between the germline ends. CDR1 SGHRS and CDR2 YFSETQ come from the germline V gene.

The chain joins TRBV5-5 to TRBJ1-1; a weak D match, TRBD1 (5 bases). The germline V and J ends were trimmed by 6 bases and 2 bases, with 8 bases remaining between them. CDR3 length equals 12 residues. Per the germline V gene, CDR1 is SGHKS and CDR2 is YYEKEE (reference sequence). CDR3 sequence (DNA): TGTGCCAGCATCGGGGACAACACTGAAGCTTTCTTT. It yields the protein CASIGDNTEAFF. Full variable domain (rest looked up from reference TRBV5-5 and TRBJ1-1): DAGVTQSPTHLIKTRGQQVTLRCSPISGHKSVSWYQQVLGQGPQFIFQYYEKEERGRGNFPDRFSARQFPNYSSELNVNALLLGDSALYLCASIGDNTEAFFGQGTRLTVV.

This clonotype was counted many times. The V call is TRBV4-3, the J call TRBJ2-3; D may be TRBD1 (5 bases). CDR1 LGHNA and CDR2 YSLEER come from the germline V gene. With 0 bases removed from V and 4 bases from J, the gap between germline ends came to 11 bases. The CDR3 has 15 residues. The CDR3 region is CASSQDHARADTQYF. In DNA form, the CDR3 reads TGCGCCAGCAGCCAAGATCATGCCAGGGCAGATACGCAGTATTTT.

The table lists this clonotype with many counts. The chain links TRBV3-1 to TRBJ1-1; D gene ambiguous. Germline V gene lookup returns CDR1 LGHDT and CDR2 YNNKEL (reference sequence). Trimming took off 8 bases at V and 4 bases at J, with 11 bases between the two ends. This CDR3 comprises 12 residues. The CDR3 loop is CASAYTGTEAFF. CDR3 sequence (DNA): TGTGCCAGCGCCTATACGGGCACTGAAGCTTTCTTT.

At least ten counts were recorded for this clonotype. V gene TRBV7-6 combines with J gene TRBJ1-4, with a tentative D call TRBD1 (5 bases). This CDR3 region has 16 residues. Germline V lookup: CDR1 SGHVS, CDR2 FNYEAQ. Trimming cost V 0 bases and J 11 bases, with 19 bases left between them. CDR3: CASSLAGPAGGGKLFF. CDR3 in DNA: TGTGCCAGCAGCTTAGCGGGGCCCGCAGGTGGTGGGAAACTGTTTTTT.

This clonotype came up many times. The V call is TRBV20-1, the J call TRBJ2-3, with 9 bases fitting TRBD2. V was pared by 3 bases and J by 7 bases, with 8 bases of the junction left unmatched. CDR3 length equals 14 residues. Germline V gene lookup returns CDR1 DFQATT and CDR2 SNEGSKA (reference sequence). The CDR3 bases are TGCAGTGCTAGGACTAGCGGAAATTCCAATACGCAGTATTTT. Translating it yields CSARTSGNSNTQYF.

The table lists this clonotype with many counts. This chain connects TRBV7-2 to TRBJ2-5; 13 bases agree with TRBD2. This CDR3 has 15 amino acids. Germline CDR1 is SGHTA and CDR2 is FQGNSA. V lost 4 bases to trimming and J lost 5 bases; unmatched junction nucleotides: 4. The CDR3 sequence is CASSSGLAGVETQYF. CDR3 in DNA: TGTGCCAGCAGCTCCGGACTAGCGGGAGTGGAGACCCAGTACTTC.

Ten or more counts support this clonotype. J is TRBJ1-2 and V is TRBV11-1; 7 nucleotides match TRBD1. The V gene's germline CDR1 is SGHAT and CDR2 FQDESV (reference sequence). After removal of 5 bases from V and 8 bases from J, the junction contained 14 bases not matched to a gene. CDR3 length equals 15 residues. The CDR3 protein is CASSPPRQGLDGYTF. Written as DNA, the CDR3 is TGTGCCAGCAGCCCCCCCAGACAGGGTCTGGACGGCTACACCTTC.

This clonotype was detected many times. One end of the junction does not line up with germline, which may come from a read error. The CDR3 loop reads CATRGQGRTEVFF. CDR3 in DNA: TGTGCCACCAGAGGACAGGGGAGAACTGAAGTTTTCTTT. This rearrangement joins TRBV24-1 to TRBJ1-1, with TRBD1 matching 9 bases. The CDR3 covers 13 residues. Germline values: CDR1 KGHDR, CDR2 SFDVKD.

In its sample, this clonotype was seen a few times. This chain joins TRBV7-2 and TRBJ2-7; a possible D gene is TRBD2 (5 bases). V shed 4 bases and J shed 2 bases, with 12 bases lying between them. The germline V gene encodes CDR1 SGHTA and CDR2 FQGNSA. The CDR3 has 14 residues. This CDR3 is CASSSDEGPYEQYF. CDR3 DNA sequence: TGTGCCAGCAGCTCGGACGAGGGCCCCTACGAGCAGTACTTC.

In its sample, this clonotype was seen many times. This chain joins TRBV9 and TRBJ2-5, with 10 nucleotides matching TRBD2. J gave up 5 bases and V 4 bases, and 20 bases lay outside the gene matches. Germline V lookup: CDR1 SGDLS, CDR2 YYNGEE. The CDR3 spans 19 residues. This CDR3 reads CASSPNLAGGILAVETQYF. CDR3 DNA: TGTGCCAGCAGCCCCAACTTAGCGGGGGGAATACTAGCTGTGGAGACCCAGTACTTC. Full variable domain (rest looked up from reference TRBV9 and TRBJ2-5): DSGVTQTPKHLITATGQRVTLRCSPRSGDLSVYWYQQSLDQGLQFLIQYYNGEERAKGNILERFSAQQFPDLHSELNLSSLELGDSALYFCASSPNLAGGILAVETQYFGPGTRLLVL.

This clonotype was counted many times. In nucleotides, the CDR3 is TGCAGTGCTAGAGACGGGAGAGTCTACGAGCAGTACTTC. Amino acids: CSARDGRVYEQYF. V and J are TRBV20-1 and TRBJ2-7; D is perhaps TRBD2 (6 bases). Germline V gene sequence: CDR1 DFQATT, CDR2 SNEGSKA (reference sequence). V gave up 0 bases and J gave up 3 bases, with 9 bases separating them. This CDR3 has 13 residues.

This chain uses TRBV5-5 with TRBJ1-6; 9 bases match TRBD1. The germline gives CDR1 SGHKS, CDR2 YYEKEE (reference sequence). With 4 bases clipped from V and 7 bases from J, the junction kept 9 bases outside the gene matches. The CDR3 runs to 16 residues. The CDR3 reads CASSPRQGGRNSPLHF. The CDR3 bases are TGTGCCAGCAGCCCCAGACAGGGGGGACGGAATTCACCCCTCCACTTT.

This clonotype was found many times. The chain joins TRBV10-3 to TRBJ2-7; tentatively, D is TRBD2 (6 bases). The CDR3 consists of 15 residues. CDR1 ENHRY and CDR2 SYGVKD come from the germline V gene. V was trimmed by 6 bases and J by 4 bases, leaving 19 bases between them. The CDR3 region is CAISRDSPLNYEQYF. The CDR3, as DNA: TGTGCCATCAGCCGGGACTCCCCCTTGAATTACGAGCAGTACTTC.

The table lists this clonotype with many counts. The chain uses TRBV12-3 or TRBV12-4 and TRBJ1-1; D unclear. V dropped 3 bases and J dropped 4 bases, with 12 bases sitting between them. The CDR3 has 14 amino acids. The CDR3 DNA reads as TGTGCCAGCAGTTTGGAGGGCCAAAGCACTGAAGCTTTCTTT. Amino acid sequence: CASSLEGQSTEAFF.

The V and J genes are TRBV4-1 and TRBJ2-4; 9 bases line up with TRBD1. The V segment lost 3 bases and the J segment 3 bases; nucleotides outside the gene matches: 6. Germline-derived CDR1 and CDR2 are MGHRA and YSYEKL. The CDR3 consists of 16 residues. DNA of the CDR3: TGCGCCAGCAGCCATGGGGACAGGGTGAGCAAAAACATTCAGTACTTC. Translation gives CASSHGDRVSKNIQYF.

This clonotype was seen ten or more times. The V gene is TRBV30, the J gene TRBJ2-3, with D perhaps TRBD1 (6 bases). V was pared by 2 bases and J by 5 bases, with 14 bases between. CDR1 is GTSNPN and CDR2 is SVGIG in the germline V gene (reference sequence). This CDR3 spans 14 amino acids. The CDR3 sequence is CAWSRTGFGDTQYF. In DNA form, the CDR3 reads TGTGCCTGGAGTCGAACAGGGTTTGGAGATACGCAGTATTTT. Supplemented by reference TRBV30 and TRBJ2-3, the full variable domain reads SQTIHQWPATLVQPVGSPLSLECTVEGTSNPNLYWYRQAAGRGLQLLFYSVGIGQISSEVPQNLSASRPQDRQFILSSKKLLLSDSGFYLCAWSRTGFGDTQYFGPGTRLTVL.